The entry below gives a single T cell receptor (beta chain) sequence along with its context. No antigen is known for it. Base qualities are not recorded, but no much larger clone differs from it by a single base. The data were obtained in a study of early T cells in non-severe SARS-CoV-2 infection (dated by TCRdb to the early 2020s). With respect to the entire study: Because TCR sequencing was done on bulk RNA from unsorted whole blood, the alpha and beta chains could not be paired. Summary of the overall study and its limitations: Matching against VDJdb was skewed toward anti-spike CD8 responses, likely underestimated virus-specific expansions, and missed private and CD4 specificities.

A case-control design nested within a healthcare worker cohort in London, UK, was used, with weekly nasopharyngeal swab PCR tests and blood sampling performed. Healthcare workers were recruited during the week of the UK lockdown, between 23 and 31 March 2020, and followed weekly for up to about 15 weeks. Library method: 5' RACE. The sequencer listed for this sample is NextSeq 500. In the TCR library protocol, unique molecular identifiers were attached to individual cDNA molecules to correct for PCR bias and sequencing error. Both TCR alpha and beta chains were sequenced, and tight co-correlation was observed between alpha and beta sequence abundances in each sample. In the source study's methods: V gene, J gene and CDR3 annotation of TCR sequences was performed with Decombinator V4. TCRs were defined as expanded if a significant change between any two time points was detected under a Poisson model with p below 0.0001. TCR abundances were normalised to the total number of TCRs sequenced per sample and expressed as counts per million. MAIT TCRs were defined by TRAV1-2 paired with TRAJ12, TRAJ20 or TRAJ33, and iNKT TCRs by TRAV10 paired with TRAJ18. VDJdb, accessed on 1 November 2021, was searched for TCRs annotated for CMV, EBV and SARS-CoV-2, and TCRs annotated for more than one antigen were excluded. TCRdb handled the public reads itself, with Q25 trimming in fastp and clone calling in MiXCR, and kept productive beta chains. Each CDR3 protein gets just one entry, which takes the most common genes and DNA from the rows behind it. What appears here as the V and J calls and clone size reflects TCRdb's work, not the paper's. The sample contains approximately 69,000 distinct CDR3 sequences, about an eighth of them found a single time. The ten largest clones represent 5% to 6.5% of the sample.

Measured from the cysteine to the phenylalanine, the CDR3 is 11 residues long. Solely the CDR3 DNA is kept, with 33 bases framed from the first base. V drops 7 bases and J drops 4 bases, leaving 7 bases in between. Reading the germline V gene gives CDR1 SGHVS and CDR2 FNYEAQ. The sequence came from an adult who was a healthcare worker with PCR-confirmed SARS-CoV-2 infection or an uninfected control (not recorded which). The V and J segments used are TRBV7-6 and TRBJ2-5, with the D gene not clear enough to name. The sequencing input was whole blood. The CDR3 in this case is CASTSGETQYF. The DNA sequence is TGTGCCAGCACCTCAGGAGAGACCCAGTACTTC.